This TCR beta chain originates from a study of blood T cell repertoires in COVID-19. The trim removed 3 bases at V and 4 bases at J, leaving 6 bases unmatched. Germline CDR1 is SQVTM and CDR2 is ANQGSEA. The CDR3 has 16 residues. Study processing details: Nucleated cell counts were estimated from reference gene primer amplification. Generated by immunoSEQ multiplex PCR, the TCRdb table keeps only in-frame clones and is missing some. The V and J calls and clone size were taken over from that table, and D and trimming were inferred from the DNA. The sample has some 260,000 clones; about 68% are singletons.

The chain uses TRBV29-1 and TRBJ2-2; 12 bases fit TRBD2. This receptor was taken from a woman aged 80 or over with acute or convalescent COVID-19. The sample was peripheral blood. DNA of the CDR3: TGCAGCGTTGAGGCTAGCGGGAGGGGGGGCACCGGGGAGCTGTTTTTT. The encoded protein is CSVEASGRGGTGELFF.